Shown below are 8 T cell receptor beta chains from a single sample sequenced in a study of technical replicates of blood from several donors. TCRdb's table, derived via immunoSEQ multiplex PCR, lists solely in-frame clones and lacks some. This sample carries roughly 76,000 clones, just under 95% of them seen once, and the ten largest clones take about 0.39%. The source material was T cells isolated from PBMCs. The receptors come from a human donor in good health.

This clone was recorded a few times. The chain recombines TRBV5-1 with TRBJ2-2, with D maybe TRBD1 (6 bases). Between the trimmed V and J ends, which lost 7 bases and 2 bases, there was a span of 21 bases. There are 17 residues in the CDR3. Germline values: CDR1 SGHRS, CDR2 YFSETQ. For the CDR3, the DNA is TGCGCCAGCTCATTTCCTGACGGACAGATAAACACCGGGGAGCTGTTTTTT. It encodes CASSFPDGQINTGELFF.

This clone was observed a single time. This chain uses TRBV9 with TRBJ1-4, with TRBD1 as a possible D gene (5 bases). V dropped 7 bases and J dropped 7 bases, with 11 bases sitting between them. The CDR3 is 12 residues long. Per the germline V gene, CDR1 is SGDLS and CDR2 is YYNGEE. The CDR3 DNA is TGTGCCAGCGGGGGGGATACTGAAAAACTGTTTTTT. Residues: CASGGDTEKLFF.

The rearrangement links TRBV7-9 to TRBJ2-7, with D possibly TRBD1 on 6 matching bases. V was trimmed by 9 bases and J by 2 bases, leaving 14 bases between them. Germline V gene data show CDR1 as SEHNR and CDR2 as FQNEAQ (reference sequence). This CDR3 has 13 residues. This CDR3 is CASLGGYPYEQYF. The CDR3, as DNA: TGTGCCAGTTTAGGGGGTTATCCCTACGAGCAGTACTTC.

The chain uses TRBV19 and TRBJ2-7; D is perhaps TRBD1 (6 bases). Germline values: CDR1 LNHDA, CDR2 SQIVND (reference sequence). V gave up 6 bases and J gave up 4 bases, with 10 bases separating them. The CDR3 spans 12 residues. DNA for the CDR3: TGTGCCAGTAGCCCACAGGGTTACGAGCAGTACTTC. Translating gives CASSPQGYEQYF.

CDR3 nucleotides: TGTGCCAGCAGCTTAGTACAGGGAACTGAAGCTTTCTTT. Protein product: CASSLVQGTEAFF. The chain uses TRBV7-2 and TRBJ1-1; D possibly corresponds to TRBD1 (6 bases). Germline-derived CDR1 and CDR2 are SGHTA and FQGNSA. V shed 1 base and J shed 5 bases, with 8 bases lying between them. CDR3 length equals 13 residues. Looking up the rest from reference TRBV7-2 and TRBJ1-1 gives the full variable domain: GAGVSQSPSNKVTEKGKDVELRCDPISGHTALYWYRQSLGQGLEFLIYFQGNSAPDKSGLPSDRFSAERTGGSVSTLTIQRTQQEDSAVYLCASSLVQGTEAFFGQGTRLTVV.

The chain couples TRBV6-5 to TRBJ2-1; D remains ambiguous. With 0 bases removed from V and 0 bases from J, the gap between germline ends came to 6 bases. Germline V gene sequence: CDR1 MNHEY, CDR2 SVGAGI. This CDR3 has 15 residues. Here the CDR3 reads CASSYSSASYNEQFF. As DNA, the CDR3 is TGTGCCAGCAGTTACTCTAGTGCCTCCTACAATGAGCAGTTCTTC.

The chain joins TRBV5-4 to TRBJ2-7; 15 positions match TRBD2. The CDR3 extends over 17 amino acids. V lost 4 bases to trimming and J lost 0 bases; unmatched junction nucleotides: 5. Germline assignment: CDR1 SGHNT and CDR2 YYREEE (reference sequence). CDR3 in amino acids: CASSLGTSGRSSYEQYF. The CDR3 DNA reads TGTGCCAGCAGCCTCGGGACTAGCGGGAGGAGCTCCTACGAGCAGTACTTC.

The V and J genes are TRBV19 and TRBJ2-7; a weak D match, TRBD1 (5 bases). The germline V gene has CDR1 LNHDA and CDR2 SQIVND (reference sequence). This CDR3 has 14 amino acids. Trimming removed 1 base from V and 1 base from J, with 8 bases in between. The CDR3 DNA reads as TGTGCCAGTAGTATAGGGGGCTATTCCTACGAGCAGTACTTC. Protein sequence: CASSIGGYSYEQYF.